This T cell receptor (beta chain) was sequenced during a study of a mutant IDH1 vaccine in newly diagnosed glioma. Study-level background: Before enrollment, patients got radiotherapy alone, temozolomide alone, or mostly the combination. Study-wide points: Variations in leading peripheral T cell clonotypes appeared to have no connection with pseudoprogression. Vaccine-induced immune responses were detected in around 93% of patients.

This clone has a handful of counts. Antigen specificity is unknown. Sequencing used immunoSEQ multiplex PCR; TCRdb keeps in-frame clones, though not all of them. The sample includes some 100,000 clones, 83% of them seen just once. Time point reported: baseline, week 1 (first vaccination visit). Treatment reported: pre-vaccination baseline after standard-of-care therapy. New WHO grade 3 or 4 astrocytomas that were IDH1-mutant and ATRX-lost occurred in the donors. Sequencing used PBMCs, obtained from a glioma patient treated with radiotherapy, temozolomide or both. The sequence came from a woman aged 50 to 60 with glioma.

CDR3: CSVRTADQPQHF. CDR3 coding DNA: TGCAGCGTTAGGACAGCCGATCAGCCCCAGCATTTT. The chain employs TRBV29-1 and TRBJ1-5; maybe TRBD1 (6 bases). Germline loops: CDR1 SQVTM, CDR2 ANQGSEA. The CDR3 contains 12 residues. Trimming shortened V by 5 bases and J by 5 bases, and 10 bases separated the two germline ends.